A single sample is the source of the 24 T cell receptor beta chains below, sequenced in a study of preoperative IRX-2 immunotherapy in early breast cancer. Regarding treatment: preoperative locoregional IRX-2 cytokine immunotherapy. Only in-frame clones appear in the TCRdb table, and some are missing; sequencing was by immunoSEQ multiplex PCR. Found here are about 42,000 clones, about 72% of them singletons; the top ten hold approximately 1%. Sequenced material: tumor tissue, taken after IRX-2 immunotherapy. The receptors were sampled from a human donor with breast cancer.

The chain combines TRBV11-3 with TRBJ2-3, with 7 bases fitting TRBD2. The germline V gene has CDR1 SGHNT and CDR2 YENEEA. This CDR3 comprises 15 residues. Trimming removed 6 bases from V and 6 bases from J; junction bases left unmatched: 12. As DNA, the CDR3 is TGTGCCAGCAGTTCCACGGGACTAAGGACGGATACGCAGTATTTT. It yields the protein CASSSTGLRTDTQYF.

This rearrangement joins TRBV10-2 to TRBJ2-1; TRBD2 might be the D (5 bases). Trimming took off 6 bases at V and 5 bases at J, with 14 bases between the two ends. CDR1 and CDR2 from the germline V gene are WSHSY and SAAADI. This CDR3 has 14 residues. CDR3 residues: CASRLPGKHNEQFF. CDR3 coding DNA: TGCGCCAGCAGGTTACCGGGAAAACACAATGAGCAGTTCTTC.

V usage is TRBV18 and J usage is TRBJ1-5; 7 positions match TRBD1. V dropped 4 bases and J dropped 0; count of bases not matched to a gene: 15. This CDR3 contains 19 residues. Per germline, CDR1 KGHSH and CDR2 LQKENI. The CDR3 loop is CASSRRGRGQGLSNQPQHF. CDR3 DNA sequence: TGTGCCAGCTCACGGAGAGGTAGGGGGCAGGGACTTAGCAATCAGCCCCAGCATTTT.

This clone was counted only a few times. The chain combines TRBV4-1 with TRBJ2-1; D unresolved. The CDR3 spans 16 residues. The germline V and J ends were trimmed by 1 base and 0 bases, with 10 bases remaining between them. Germline V lookup: CDR1 MGHRA, CDR2 YSYEKL. The CDR3: CASSQVDILSYNEQFF. DNA for the CDR3: TGCGCCAGCAGCCAAGTCGACATCCTCTCCTACAATGAGCAGTTCTTC.

The chain links TRBV18 to TRBJ2-7, with 7 nucleotides matching TRBD1. The germline gives CDR1 KGHSH, CDR2 LQKENI. The V and J ends lost 3 bases and 6 bases, in that order; junction bases with no gene match: 8. The CDR3 is 14 amino acids. The CDR3 sequence is CASSPAEGAAEQYF. The CDR3, as DNA: TGTGCCAGCTCACCCGCAGAGGGGGCGGCCGAGCAGTACTTC.

V is TRBV5-1 and J is TRBJ1-2, with 7 bases matching TRBD1. Germline CDR1 reads SGHRS; CDR2 reads YFSETQ. The V and J ends lost 0 bases and 1 base, in that order; junction bases with no gene match: 6. This CDR3 spans 16 amino acids. Written as DNA, the CDR3 is TGCGCCAGCAGCTTGGCCTGGGGACAGAGTAACTATGGCTACACCTTC. Encoded protein: CASSLAWGQSNYGYTF.

The rearrangement joins TRBV23-1 to TRBJ1-3; 7 bases match TRBD1. TRBV23-1 qualifies as an ORF whose function is uncertain. The CDR3 spans 16 residues. V was pared by 4 bases and J by 0 bases, with 6 bases of the junction left unmatched. This CDR3 is CASSPPDRHSGNTIYF. The DNA for the CDR3 is TGCGCCAGCAGTCCGCCGGACAGGCACTCTGGAAACACCATATATTTT.

The rearrangement uses TRBV28 and TRBJ1-2, with 8 bases identical to TRBD1. The germline V gene has CDR1 MDHEN and CDR2 SYDVKM. The CDR3 contains 15 residues. The V segment lost 6 bases and the J segment 2 bases; nucleotides outside the gene matches: 8. CDR3 bases: TGTGCCAGCAGCGCTCCCGGGACAGGAAACTATGGCTACACCTTC. Translation: CASSAPGTGNYGYTF.

In regard to this clone: Other DNA sequences in this sample translate to the same CDR3. V gene TRBV19 combines with J gene TRBJ2-1; the match to TRBD2 covers 9 bases. Losses at the gene ends were 3 bases for V and 7 bases for J; bases not matched to a gene: 4. CDR3 length equals 14 residues. CDR1 LNHDA and CDR2 SQIVND come from the germline V gene (reference sequence). CDR3 DNA: TGTGCCAGTAGTATCGGGCTAGCGGGGAATGAGCAGTTCTTC. This gives the protein CASSIGLAGNEQFF.

The chain joins TRBV12-5 to TRBJ2-2, with 10 bases that match TRBD1. Germline loops: CDR1 LGHNT, CDR2 FRNRAP. CDR3 length equals 18 residues. J lost 0 bases, V lost 0 bases, and 4 bases had no gene match. The CDR3 nucleotides read TGTGCTAGTGGTTTGGTATACGGGACAGGGGCGAACACCGGGGAGCTGTTTTTT. The encoded protein is CASGLVYGTGANTGELFF.

This chain connects TRBV19 to TRBJ1-5; perhaps TRBD1 as D (5 bases). Germline CDR1 and CDR2: LNHDA and SQIVND (reference sequence). V was clipped by 3 bases and J by 4 bases, with 16 bases between them. This CDR3 contains 16 residues. DNA for the CDR3: TGTGCCAGTAGTATCACCCGTGGGGGGTTTAATCAGCCCCAGCATTTT. It specifies CASSITRGGFNQPQHF.

This chain uses TRBV6-8 with TRBJ1-3; no clear D. In germline, CDR1 is MNHGY, CDR2 SAAAGT. This CDR3 is built from 12 residues. The V gene lost 5 bases and the J gene lost 9 bases, with 11 bases spanning the gap. The CDR3 loop is CASSVQILTIYF. Written as DNA, the CDR3 is TGTGCCAGCAGTGTCCAGATCCTCACCATATATTTT.

V usage is TRBV5-1 and J usage is TRBJ2-3; TRBD1 agrees at 10 bases. V was pared by 3 bases and J by 6 bases, with 4 bases of the junction left unmatched. The CDR3 contains 14 residues. Per germline, CDR1 SGHRS and CDR2 YFSETQ. The CDR3: CASSSDRGDDTQYF. The CDR3 DNA is TGCGCCAGCAGCTCGGACAGGGGGGACGATACGCAGTATTTT. Based on the CDR3 plus reference TRBV5-1 and TRBJ2-3, the full variable domain is KAGVTQTPRYLIKTRGQQVTLSCSPISGHRSVSWYQQTPGQGLQFLFEYFSETQRNKGNFPGRFSGRQFSNSRSEMNVSTLELGDSALYLCASSSDRGDDTQYFGPGTRLTVL.

CDR3 DNA sequence: TGTGCCATCAGTGAGTCAGAAGGGTTCTATGGCTACACCTTC. It specifies CAISESEGFYGYTF. V is TRBV10-3 and J is TRBJ1-2; D not certain. This CDR3 is 14 amino acids long. With 0 bases removed from V and 4 bases from J, the gap between germline ends came to 9 bases. Germline CDR1 ENHRY, CDR2 SYGVKD.

The V gene is TRBV18, the J gene TRBJ2-1; 12 nucleotides agree with TRBD2. The CDR3 loop spans 14 amino acids. Germline lookup yields CDR1 KGHSH and CDR2 LQKENI. The V segment lost 4 bases and the J segment 8 bases; nucleotides outside the gene matches: 3. The CDR3 reads CASSRLAGAYEQFF. Here the CDR3 DNA reads TGTGCCAGCTCACGACTAGCGGGAGCTTATGAGCAGTTCTTC.

V usage is TRBV7-7 and J usage is TRBJ2-3; TRBD2 aligns across 10 bases. Germline CDR1 and CDR2: SSHAT and FNYEAQ (reference sequence). J lost 4 bases, V lost 1 base, and 2 bases had no gene match. The length of the CDR3 is 15 residues. CDR3 sequence reads: CASSLGSGGADTQYF. In nucleotides, the CDR3 is TGTGCCAGCAGCTTAGGAAGCGGGGGGGCAGATACGCAGTATTTT.

This clone occurred a few times. The chain is built from TRBV6-8 and TRBJ1-2; a possible D gene is TRBD1 (5 bases). Trimming removed 0 bases from V and 8 bases from J, with 13 bases in between. This CDR3 is 14 amino acids long. The germline CDR1 and CDR2 sequences are MNHGY and SAAAGT. Here the CDR3 DNA reads TGTGCCAGCAGTTACTCGGGGCCCCTTCGGGGCTACACCTTC. Protein product: CASSYSGPLRGYTF.

The genes are TRBV12-5 and TRBJ2-7, with D possibly TRBD1 on 6 matching bases. The CDR3 totals 13 residues. Looked up from germline, CDR1 is LGHNT and CDR2 is FRNRAP. The CDR3 DNA reads TGTGCCAGCTCTTGGACAGACACCTACGAGCAGTACTTC. This sequence encodes CASSWTDTYEQYF.

V is TRBV28 and J is TRBJ1-1; TRBD1 matches at 8 bases. Germline V lookup: CDR1 MDHEN, CDR2 SYDVKM. CDR3 length: 13 residues. Unmatched junction bases numbered 2, after V lost 2 bases and J lost 6 bases. This chain's CDR3 is CASSLPGGSEAFF. The CDR3 region has the DNA TGTGCCAGCAGTTTACCAGGGGGCTCTGAAGCTTTCTTT.

The rearrangement joins TRBV5-1 to TRBJ2-2; D not resolved. V lost 1 base and J 0 bases, leaving 7 bases between the germline ends. Germline assignment: CDR1 SGHRS and CDR2 YFSETQ. CDR3 length: 15 amino acids. CDR3 loop: CASSLTISNTGELFF. The CDR3 DNA is TGCGCCAGCAGCTTGACAATCTCGAACACCGGGGAGCTGTTTTTT.

The V and J genes are TRBV5-2 and TRBJ1-5. TRBV5-2 is a recognized pseudogene. The CDR3 contains 13 residues. The chain's CDR3 is CASSSGPQRPQHF. DNA of the CDR3: TGTGCCAGCAGCTCGGGGCCGCAACGGCCCCAGCATTTT.

This chain links TRBV6-8 with TRBJ2-1; 10 bases are shared with TRBD1. Germline loops: CDR1 MNHGY, CDR2 SAAAGT. The V and J ends lost 5 bases and 2 bases, in that order; junction bases with no gene match: 3. The CDR3 is made up of 15 amino acids. In DNA form, the CDR3 reads TGTGCCAGCAGTGGGGACAGGGGCGCCTACAATGAGCAGTTCTTC. Protein sequence: CASSGDRGAYNEQFF.

In its sample, this clone was seen once. The chain has TRBV6-8 and TRBJ1-2; D perhaps matches TRBD1 (6 bases). Germline assignment: CDR1 MNHGY and CDR2 SAAAGT. CDR3 length equals 13 residues. The V end was cut by 3 bases, the J end by 8 bases, with 13 bases between. CDR3 amino acids: CASSYSYRDGYTF. CDR3 in DNA: TGTGCCAGCAGTTATTCCTACAGGGACGGCTACACCTTC.

The chain couples TRBV19 to TRBJ1-1; D may be TRBD1 (5 bases). The CDR3 runs to 15 residues. Germline lookup yields CDR1 LNHDA and CDR2 SQIVND (reference sequence). Trimming cost V 5 bases and J 0 bases, with 13 bases left between them. The CDR3 loop reads CASSPNRPMNTEAFF. The CDR3 region has the DNA TGTGCCAGTAGTCCCAACAGGCCCATGAACACTGAAGCTTTCTTT.